The clone carrying this T cell receptor beta chain was counted between two and nine times. Its antigen is not known. With 0 bases removed from V and 2 bases from J, the gap between germline ends came to 19 bases. CDR1 and CDR2 (germline): LGHNA, YSLEER. The CDR3 totals 18 residues. The data are from a study of CD8 T cell repertoires and HIV-1 epitope variants. Study-wide context: T cells were stimulated with Twenty-five Gag and Nef peptides separately. Controls were a CMV, EBV and flu peptide pool, Ebola AY9 negative control, and no-peptide well. Separate from the cultures, 1M uncultured T cells served as baseline.

Only in-frame clones appear in the TCRdb table, and some are missing; sequencing was by immunoSEQ multiplex PCR. The sample includes fewer than 6,000 clones, 64% seen only once; the top ten take approximately 40%. Notes on the study in general: Fewer than ten TCR beta clonotypes were antigen-specific, roughly six apparently recognizing autologous or escape variants.

Sequenced sample: cultured CD8+ T cells derived from PBMCs. This sequence originates from a male donor with HIV. This chain uses TRBV4-3 with TRBJ1-1; D remains unclear. The CDR3 nucleotides read TGCGCCAGCAGCCAAGAAGAAGGAGATCACGGACCAAACACTGAAGCTTTCTTT. It codes for CASSQEEGDHGPNTEAFF.